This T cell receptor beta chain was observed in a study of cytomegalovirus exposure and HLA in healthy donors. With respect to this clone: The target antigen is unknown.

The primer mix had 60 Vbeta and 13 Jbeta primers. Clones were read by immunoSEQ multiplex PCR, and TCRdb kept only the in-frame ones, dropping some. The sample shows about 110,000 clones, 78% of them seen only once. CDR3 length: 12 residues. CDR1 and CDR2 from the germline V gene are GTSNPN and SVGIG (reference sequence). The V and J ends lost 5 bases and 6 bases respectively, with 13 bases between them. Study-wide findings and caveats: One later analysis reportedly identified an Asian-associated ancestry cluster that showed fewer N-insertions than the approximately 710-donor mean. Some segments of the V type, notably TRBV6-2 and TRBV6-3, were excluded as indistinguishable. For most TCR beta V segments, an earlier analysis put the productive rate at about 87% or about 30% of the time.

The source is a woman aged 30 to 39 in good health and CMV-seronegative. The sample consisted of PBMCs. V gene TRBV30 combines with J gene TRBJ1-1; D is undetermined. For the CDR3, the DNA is TGTGCCTGGGGCGTAGCACTTGCTGAAGCTTTCTTT. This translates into CAWGVALAEAFF.